Listed here is a single T cell receptor beta chain. For recovered donors of Cohort 3, there were two negative PCRs, clearance, or symptom resolution. The CDR3 contains 16 residues. CDR1 is MDHEN and CDR2 is SYDVKM in the germline V gene. Trimming stripped 3 bases from V and 0 bases from J, with 9 bases between. This sample was taken from a study of blood T cell repertoires in COVID-19. Assay: immunoSEQ multiplex PCR; the TCRdb copy retains only in-frame clones and omits some. The table records roughly 250,000 clones, 80% to 90% of them present only once. This TCR came from a woman aged 25 to 45 who had recovered from COVID-19. The sample consisted of PBMCs or T cells enriched from blood (not recorded which). The chain links TRBV28 to TRBJ1-6; D is perhaps TRBD1 (5 bases). CDR3 in DNA: TGTGCCAGCAGTTTGAGACAGCGCTCCTATAATTCACCCCTCCACTTT. Translated, it gives CASSLRQRSYNSPLHF.